The 30 T cell receptor beta chains listed next were all sequenced from one sample in a study of shared clonotypes between healthy human individuals (dated by TCRdb to the early 2020s). Library preparation used the immunoSEQ multiplex PCR assay. This is the immuneACCESS table as TCRdb keeps it, with only in-frame sequences that have V and J called. A part of the clones is gone; compared with another copy, unresolved V genes explain less than half, and the rest is unexplained. The sample table contains around 180,000 clones; only one count was recorded for 85% to 95% of them. The ten largest clones capture around 0.072% of the sample. Sequences were obtained from naive CD4+ T cells sorted from blood. Read against the paper, the sample's cell subset or site label means: CD45RA+ positively selected. The receptor source for this set is a woman under 40 in good health.

Only one count was recorded for this clone. The chain employs TRBV6-1 and TRBJ2-7, with D tentatively TRBD1 or TRBD2 (5 bases each). CDR1 is MNHNS and CDR2 is SASEGT in the germline V gene. The CDR3 has 14 residues. Trimming pared 7 bases from V and 5 bases from J, leaving 18 bases between. The chain's CDR3 is CASTWQGVIDEQYF. CDR3 nucleotides: TGTGCCAGCACCTGGCAGGGAGTCATCGACGAGCAGTACTTC.

The chain recombines TRBV19 with TRBJ1-2, with D possibly being TRBD1 (6 bases). Germline loops: CDR1 LNHDA, CDR2 SQIVND (reference sequence). V dropped 7 bases and J dropped 0 bases, with 12 bases sitting between them. CDR3 length equals 14 residues. CDR3 loop: CASTVTGSNYGYTF. The CDR3 DNA reads as TGTGCCAGTACCGTGACAGGCTCTAACTATGGCTACACCTTC.

V usage is TRBV9 and J usage is TRBJ2-7, with 8 bases matching TRBD2. Germline V gene data show CDR1 as SGDLS and CDR2 as YYNGEE. The V segment lost 2 bases and the J segment 2 bases; nucleotides outside the gene matches: 9. The CDR3 contains 16 residues. This chain's CDR3 is CASSVGGGLATYEQYF. The CDR3 DNA follows: TGTGCCAGCAGCGTGGGGGGAGGACTAGCTACCTACGAGCAGTACTTC.

This clone came up once. This chain connects TRBV6-4 to TRBJ2-5, with 10 bases fitting TRBD1. The closer fit of TRBJ2-7 to the DNA end suggests the J call may be wrong. CDR1 is MRHNA, CDR2 SNTAGT, per germline. The CDR3 runs to 15 residues. Here the CDR3 reads CASSGSGTGAHEQYF. The CDR3 coding sequence is TGTGCCAGCAGTGGGTCCGGGACAGGGGCCCACGAGCAGTACTTC.

This chain links TRBV11-2 with TRBJ2-7, with 9 bases matching TRBD2. Trimming took 0 bases from V and 9 from J; bases not matched to a gene: 9. The CDR3 is 15 residues long. Germline-derived CDR1 and CDR2 are SGHAT and FQNNGV. In DNA, the CDR3 is TGTGCCAGCAGCTTAGATCTGCTAGCGGGGCCACGGCAGTACTTC. Translated, it gives CASSLDLLAGPRQYF.

The V gene is TRBV29-1, the J gene TRBJ2-1; a weak D match, TRBD2 (7 bases). Germline V gene lookup returns CDR1 SQVTM and CDR2 ANQGSEA. CDR3 length: 14 amino acids. With 0 bases removed from V and 5 bases from J, the gap between germline ends came to 11 bases. DNA of the CDR3: TGCAGCGTTGAAGAGCGGGGGCACGACAATGAGCAGTTCTTC. The encoded protein is CSVEERGHDNEQFF.

This clone was seen once. V is TRBV7-6 and J is TRBJ2-3; D possibly corresponds to TRBD2 (5 bases). The V and J ends lost 1 base and 0 bases respectively, with 11 bases between them. In germline, CDR1 is SGHVS, CDR2 FNYEAQ. The CDR3 is 16 residues long. The CDR3 bases are TGTGCCAGCAGCTTAGGTGGGAGCACTAGCACAGATACGCAGTATTTT. Encoded protein: CASSLGGSTSTDTQYF.

This clone was found a few times. J is TRBJ1-2 and V is TRBV7-9; no clear D. The CDR3 extends over 13 amino acids. Between the trimmed V and J ends, which lost 5 bases and 8 bases, there was a span of 15 bases. Germline V gene data show CDR1 as SEHNR and CDR2 as FQNEAQ (reference sequence). The chain's CDR3 is CASSRSGSGGYTF. CDR3 DNA sequence: TGTGCCAGCAGCCGCTCGGGGTCTGGAGGCTACACCTTC.

This clone was recorded a few times. The CDR3 DNA reads as TGCGCCAGCAGCTTCAGGGGCTCCTACGAGCAGTACTTC. This sequence encodes CASSFRGSYEQYF. V is TRBV5-1 and J is TRBJ2-7; D may be TRBD1 (6 bases). Looked up from germline, CDR1 is SGHRS and CDR2 is YFSETQ. V was shortened by 2 bases and J by 0 bases, with 6 bases between the two germline ends. CDR3 length equals 13 residues.

The CDR3 nucleotides are TGTGCCAGCTCAACCGGACGAAACAGTGAACGCTCTGGAAACACCATATATTTT. Translated, it gives CASSTGRNSERSGNTIYF. This chain links TRBV18 with TRBJ1-3, with D hard to call. This CDR3 spans 18 amino acids. Germline CDR1 and CDR2: KGHSH and LQKENI. V was pared by 5 bases and J by 0 bases, with 20 bases between.

The J gene is TRBJ1-2, the V gene TRBV9; TRBD1 matches 8 bases. CDR1 is SGDLS and CDR2 is YYNGEE in the germline V gene. This CDR3 has 15 residues. The trim removed 3 bases at V and 9 bases at J, leaving 13 bases unmatched. DNA for the CDR3: TGTGCCAGCAGCGCCATTCTATCGACAGGGGACCGCTACACCTTC. Its protein is CASSAILSTGDRYTF.

This chain connects TRBV9 to TRBJ2-5; 10 bases are shared with TRBD2. Per germline, CDR1 SGDLS and CDR2 YYNGEE. The CDR3 is made up of 16 amino acids. V shed 0 bases and J 4 bases; nucleotides not matched to a gene: 6. CDR3 sequence: CASSVGASGSSETQYF. The CDR3 nucleotides read TGTGCCAGCAGCGTAGGGGCTAGCGGGAGTTCAGAGACCCAGTACTTC.

This clone has more than one count but fewer than ten. The gene calls are TRBV19 and TRBJ1-1; unclear D gene. CDR3 length: 15 residues. Deletions cut 5 bases from V and 3 bases from J, with 16 bases between. Germline lookup yields CDR1 LNHDA and CDR2 SQIVND (reference sequence). DNA for the CDR3: TGTGCCAGTAGTCCCCCGGGCAAACGGGACACTGAAGCTTTCTTT. It yields the protein CASSPPGKRDTEAFF. Based on the CDR3 plus reference TRBV19 and TRBJ1-1, the full variable domain is DGGITQSPKYLFRKEGQNVTLSCEQNLNHDAMYWYRQDPGQGLRLIYYSQIVNDFQKGDIAEGYSVSREKKESFPLTVTSAQKNPTAFYLCASSPPGKRDTEAFFGQGTRLTVV.

The chain joins TRBV19 to TRBJ1-4, with 12 positions matching TRBD1. The germline V gene encodes CDR1 LNHDA and CDR2 SQIVND (reference sequence). J was trimmed by 12 bases and V by 10 bases; bases with no gene match: 15. The CDR3 loop spans 15 amino acids. The CDR3 sequence: CATKLLGTGGAELFF. CDR3 in DNA: TGTGCCACAAAACTCTTGGGGACAGGGGGCGCGGAACTGTTTTTT.

The chain couples TRBV21-1 to TRBJ1-1; the D call TRBD1 from the table was never checked on the DNA. TRBV21-1 has pseudogene status. The CDR3 totals 12 residues. The CDR3 bases are TGTGCCAGCAGTACAATTCGCACTGAAGCTTTCTTT. Its protein product is CASSTIRTEAFF.

This clone appeared once. This chain joins TRBV5-4 and TRBJ2-1, with TRBD1 identical over 10 bases. Losses at the gene ends were 4 bases for V and 4 bases for J; bases not matched to a gene: 5. CDR3 length equals 15 residues. CDR1 SGHNT and CDR2 YYREEE come from the germline V gene (reference sequence). This CDR3 is CASSARDRGYNEQFF. The CDR3 DNA reads TGTGCCAGCAGCGCACGGGACAGGGGTTACAATGAGCAGTTCTTC.

The chain links TRBV10-1 to TRBJ1-2, with D possibly being TRBD1 (6 bases). V dropped 9 bases and J dropped 0 bases, with 23 bases sitting between them. Per germline, CDR1 WNHNN and CDR2 SYGVQD (reference sequence). The CDR3 runs 17 residues. CDR3 amino acids: CASLELTSRTANYGYTF. CDR3 sequence (DNA): TGCGCCAGTCTGGAACTGACATCGAGGACAGCTAACTATGGCTACACCTTC.

The V and J genes are TRBV5-4 and TRBJ2-3; tentatively, D is TRBD1 (6 bases). The V end was cut by 0 bases, the J end by 3 bases, with 11 bases between. In germline, CDR1 is SGHNT, CDR2 YYREEE (reference sequence). The CDR3 has 15 residues. Here the CDR3 DNA reads TGTGCCAGCAGCTTGGATCCAGGGGAAACAGATACGCAGTATTTT. This sequence encodes CASSLDPGETDTQYF.

V is TRBV6-1 and J is TRBJ1-1; tentative D call: TRBD1 (5 bases). The length of the CDR3 is 15 residues. V was cut by 4 bases and J by 6 bases, with 18 bases left in between. The germline V gene encodes CDR1 MNHNS and CDR2 SASEGT. Here the CDR3 reads CASSGDSALGAEAFF. The CDR3 DNA reads TGTGCCAGCAGTGGTGACAGTGCCCTCGGCGCTGAAGCTTTCTTT.

The chain uses TRBV4-1 and TRBJ2-5, with D possibly being TRBD2 (6 bases). The DNA end lines up better with TRBJ2-7; the J call may be wrong. The germline V gene encodes CDR1 MGHRA and CDR2 YSYEKL. CDR3 length equals 14 residues. The DNA of the CDR3 is TGCGCCAGCAGCCGGGAGGTATCTACGTACGAGCAGTACTTC. This encodes CASSREVSTYEQYF.

The V and J genes are TRBV28 and TRBJ1-6; D is undetermined. The germline gives CDR1 MDHEN, CDR2 SYDVKM. Trimming took 5 bases from V and 6 from J, leaving 11 bases between them. The CDR3 contains 14 residues. DNA for the CDR3: TGTGCCAGCAGTGTACGAACCCTTAATTCACCCCTCCACTTT. This gives the protein CASSVRTLNSPLHF.

The genes are TRBV28 and TRBJ1-1; 8 bases line up with TRBD1. Trimming at V came to 7 bases and at J to 7 bases, leaving 11 bases not matched to a gene. CDR1 and CDR2 (germline): MDHEN, SYDVKM. The CDR3 has 14 amino acids. This CDR3 reads CASNTGGEAGEAFF. As DNA, the CDR3 is TGTGCCAGCAACACAGGGGGGGAAGCGGGTGAAGCTTTCTTT.

The CDR3 sequence is CATYREIPGANVLTF. The CDR3 DNA reads as TGCGCCACCTACAGGGAGATACCTGGGGCCAACGTCCTGACTTTC. This chain connects TRBV10-1 to TRBJ2-6; D perhaps matches TRBD1 (6 bases). Germline loops: CDR1 WNHNN, CDR2 SYGVQD (reference sequence). CDR3 size: 15 residues. Trimming stripped 10 bases from V and 2 bases from J, with 15 bases between.

The chain couples TRBV5-6 to TRBJ2-1; tentatively, D is TRBD2 (6 bases). This CDR3 comprises 14 residues. Trimming cost V 4 bases and J 8 bases, with 16 bases left between them. Germline values: CDR1 SGHDT, CDR2 YYEEEE. Here the CDR3 reads CASSRRWGEDEQFF. The CDR3, as DNA: TGTGCCAGCAGCCGGAGGTGGGGGGAGGATGAGCAGTTCTTC.

This sequence joins TRBV7-6 and TRBJ2-3; no clear D. Deletions cut 2 bases from V and 1 base from J, with 13 bases between. CDR3 length equals 16 residues. Germline values: CDR1 SGHVS, CDR2 FNYEAQ. CDR3: CASSLPQPTGTDTQYF. The CDR3 region has the DNA TGTGCCAGCAGCTTACCGCAACCCACGGGCACAGATACGCAGTATTTT. Complete variable domain (other parts from reference TRBV7-6 and TRBJ2-3): GAGVSQSPRYKVTKRGQDVALRCDPISGHVSLYWYRQALGQGPEFLTYFNYEAQQDKSGLPNDRFSAERPEGSISTLTIQRTEQRDSAMYRCASSLPQPTGTDTQYFGPGTRLTVL.

The chain uses TRBV4-1 and TRBJ2-7, with D unresolved. Trimming removed 3 bases at V and 1 base at J, with 7 bases between. Germline values: CDR1 MGHRA, CDR2 YSYEKL. The CDR3 extends over 13 amino acids. CDR3 DNA: TGCGCCAGCAGCCACCCCTGGTCCTACGAGCAGTACTTC. It encodes CASSHPWSYEQYF.

The J gene is TRBJ2-7, the V gene TRBV15; the D is unclear. Per germline, CDR1 LNHNV and CDR2 YYDKDF (reference sequence). The CDR3 is 15 amino acids. Trimming left V 0 bases short and J 2 bases short, with 11 bases between. CDR3 nucleotide sequence: TGTGCCACCAGCAGAGATCCCGACCCGACCTACGAGCAGTACTTC. It specifies CATSRDPDPTYEQYF.

In this sample, this clone turned up a few times. Here the CDR3 reads CASRLTGSGNTIYF. The CDR3, as DNA: TGTGCCAGCAGGCTGACAGGCTCGGGAAACACCATATATTTT. The V and J genes are TRBV27 and TRBJ1-3, with D possibly being TRBD1 (6 bases). V shed 6 bases and J shed 4 bases, with 13 bases lying between them. CDR3 length: 14 residues. Germline-derived CDR1 and CDR2 are MNHEY and SMNVEV (reference sequence).

CDR3 sequence (DNA): TGTGCCAGCTCACCGCCCCACAGCCGGAACACTGAAGCTTTCTTT. It encodes CASSPPHSRNTEAFF. The genes are TRBV18 and TRBJ1-1; D unresolved. Trimming removed 3 bases from V and 1 base from J, with 12 bases in between. The CDR3 has 15 amino acids. Germline values: CDR1 KGHSH, CDR2 LQKENI.

This chain links TRBV30 with TRBJ1-5, with a tentative D call TRBD1 (6 bases). This CDR3 has 12 amino acids. Germline V gene sequence: CDR1 GTSNPN, CDR2 SVGIG (reference sequence). Trimming removed 3 bases at V and 4 bases at J, with 7 bases between. CDR3 region: CAWSTGNQPQHF. As DNA, the CDR3 is TGTGCCTGGAGCACAGGGAATCAGCCCCAGCATTTT.